Below are 32 T cell receptor beta chains sequenced from a single sample in a study of naive and memory T cell subsets. The SP2 primer and nested alpha and beta constant region primers amplified ligated cDNA in four rounds. TCRdb re-called the 5' RACE reads through MiXCR, storing one row per CDR3 protein. The data show about 62,000 distinct CDR3 sequences, with under 10% seen just once and approximately 21% held by the top ten. An oligonucleotide containing a UMI was ligated to the 3' end of TCR cDNA. These TCRs come from a female donor in good health.

V is TRBV28 and J is TRBJ2-1; D assignment may be TRBD1 or TRBD2 (6 bases each). V was trimmed by 2 bases and J by 5 bases, leaving 13 bases between them. The CDR3 runs to 15 residues. Germline assignment: CDR1 MDHEN and CDR2 SYDVKM. The CDR3, as DNA: TGTGCCAGCAGTTTAGGGGGGCCACTAAACAATGAGCAGTTCTTC. Translated: CASSLGGPLNNEQFF.

This chain joins TRBV7-8 and TRBJ2-5, with TRBD2 matching over 8 bases. From germline, CDR1 is SGHVS and CDR2 FQNEAQ. Trimming took 1 base from V and 6 from J; bases not matched to a gene: 4. The CDR3 loop spans 14 amino acids. As DNA, the CDR3 is TGTGCCAGCAGCTTAGAGCGGGGGTTGAAGACCCAGTACTTC. Its protein product is CASSLERGLKTQYF.

This clonotype was recorded at least ten times. The chain has TRBV20-1 and TRBJ2-2; D may correspond to TRBD1 or TRBD2 (5 bases each). The CDR3 is made up of 16 amino acids. Germline V gene sequence: CDR1 DFQATT, CDR2 SNEGSKA (reference sequence). Trimming pared 3 bases from V and 6 bases from J, leaving 20 bases between. The CDR3 loop reads CSASDLRDGRPGELFF. DNA of the CDR3: TGCAGTGCTAGTGATCTCCGGGACGGACGGCCCGGGGAGCTGTTTTTT.

This chain connects TRBV3-1 to TRBJ2-1; 8 positions match TRBD1. CDR3 length equals 14 residues. Germline CDR1 is LGHDT and CDR2 is YNNKEL (reference sequence). The V segment lost 4 bases and the J segment 5 bases; nucleotides outside the gene matches: 4. As DNA, the CDR3 is TGTGCCAGCAGCCCTAGGACAGGGAACAATGAGCAGTTCTTC. This encodes CASSPRTGNNEQFF.

This clonotype was seen repeatedly, ten times or more. The J gene is TRBJ2-7, the V gene TRBV5-1; TRBD1 agrees at 7 bases. The CDR3 consists of 14 residues. V trimming: 0 bases; J trimming: 2 bases; junction bases outside the gene matches: 2. Germline CDR1 is SGHRS and CDR2 is YFSETQ. This chain's CDR3 is CASSLGQGAYEQYF. CDR3 in DNA: TGCGCCAGCAGCTTGGGACAGGGTGCCTACGAGCAGTACTTC.

DNA of the CDR3: TGTGCCAGCAGTTTATACGGAGGGGGCGCGGGTAACTATGGCTACACCTTC. This gives the protein CASSLYGGGAGNYGYTF. The chain joins TRBV28 to TRBJ1-2, with 7 bases that match TRBD1. The ends lost 1 base at V and 1 base at J; junction bases unmatched: 9. This CDR3 contains 17 residues. Germline V gives CDR1 MDHEN, CDR2 SYDVKM.

CDR3 sequence reads: CASSIPGANYGYTF. The CDR3 region has the DNA TGTGCCAGCAGTATACCGGGAGCTAACTATGGCTACACCTTC. The chain links TRBV28 to TRBJ1-2; D remains ambiguous. Looked up from germline, CDR1 is MDHEN and CDR2 is SYDVKM. The germline V and J ends were trimmed by 5 bases and 0 bases, with 10 bases remaining between them. The CDR3 is made up of 14 amino acids.

CDR3 region: CSAIAPGLAGGWVDTQYF. Written as DNA, the CDR3 is TGCAGTGCTATCGCGCCGGGACTAGCGGGAGGTTGGGTAGATACGCAGTATTTT. The chain employs TRBV20-1 and TRBJ2-3; the match to TRBD2 covers 15 bases. The trim removed 4 bases at V and 5 bases at J, leaving 13 bases unmatched. This CDR3 has 18 residues. CDR1 and CDR2 from the germline V gene are DFQATT and SNEGSKA (reference sequence).

This clonotype was seen many times. The chain joins TRBV29-1 to TRBJ2-1, with D perhaps matching TRBD2 (6 bases). The CDR3 loop spans 16 amino acids. In germline, CDR1 is SQVTM, CDR2 ANQGSEA. Trimming left V 2 bases short and J 5 bases short, with 19 bases between. CDR3 nucleotides: TGCAGCGTTGAACCCCCGTTTGCTAGCGAAAACAATGAGCAGTTCTTC. Translation: CSVEPPFASENNEQFF.

This clonotype was seen at least ten times. The chain has TRBV11-3 and TRBJ1-5; D possibly corresponds to TRBD1 (5 bases). Between the trimmed V and J ends, which lost 3 bases and 0 bases, there was a span of 12 bases. The germline gives CDR1 SGHNT, CDR2 YENEEA. The CDR3 spans 16 residues. CDR3 sequence: CASSFPRQLSNQPQHF. In nucleotides, the CDR3 is TGTGCCAGCAGCTTCCCGAGACAGCTTAGCAATCAGCCCCAGCATTTT.

This rearrangement joins TRBV27 to TRBJ2-5; TRBD1 might be the D (6 bases). CDR3 length: 13 residues. Germline-derived CDR1 and CDR2 are MNHEY and SMNVEV (reference sequence). The V end was cut by 7 bases, the J end by 1 base, with 10 bases between. The CDR3 loop is CASKPQGQETQYF. CDR3 nucleotide sequence: TGTGCCAGCAAACCACAGGGCCAAGAGACCCAGTACTTC.

The chain recombines TRBV12-3 or TRBV12-4 with TRBJ1-4; possible D gene TRBD1, 5 bases. This CDR3 is 16 amino acids long. The V end lost 3 bases, the J end lost 3 bases, and 14 bases lay between the germline ends. CDR3 amino acids: CASSLKGPRANEKLFF. CDR3 in DNA: TGTGCCAGCAGTTTGAAGGGGCCCCGGGCTAATGAAAAACTGTTTTTT.

This clonotype was seen a handful of times. The chain recombines TRBV29-1 with TRBJ2-5; the match to TRBD2 covers 7 bases. CDR1 is SQVTM, CDR2 ANQGSEA, per germline. This CDR3 is 14 amino acids long. Trimming removed 4 bases from V and 4 bases from J; junction bases left unmatched: 9. CDR3 protein: CSVAGPGGRETQYF. In DNA form, the CDR3 reads TGCAGCGTTGCCGGGCCGGGGGGACGAGAGACCCAGTACTTC.

The sample holds a few counts of this clonotype. V gene TRBV7-2 combines with J gene TRBJ1-5; D gene ambiguous. With 3 bases removed from V and 10 bases from J, the gap between germline ends came to 31 bases. Germline V gives CDR1 SGHTA, CDR2 FQGNSA. This CDR3 contains 19 residues. This CDR3 reads CASSFGAAEDEPPLYPQHF. In DNA, the CDR3 is TGTGCCAGCAGCTTCGGCGCAGCGGAAGACGAGCCCCCCCTCTACCCCCAGCATTTT.

This clonotype appeared a few times. The chain employs TRBV5-8 and TRBJ2-3; TRBD1 agrees at 7 bases. The CDR3 runs 15 residues. The junction had 4 bases not matched to a gene; V was cut back by 3 bases and J by 0 bases. The germline CDR1 and CDR2 sequences are SGHTS and YDEGEE. This CDR3 reads CASSSRQGSTDTQYF. The CDR3 nucleotides are TGTGCCAGCAGCTCCCGACAGGGAAGCACAGATACGCAGTATTTT. The whole variable domain, filled in from reference TRBV5-8 and TRBJ2-3, reads EAGVTQSPTHLIKTRGQQATLRCSPISGHTSVYWYQQALGLGLQFLLWYDEGEERNRGNFPPRFSGRQFPNYSSELNVNALELEDSALYLCASSSRQGSTDTQYFGPGTRLTVL.

This clonotype was observed a handful of times. The CDR3 nucleotides read TGTGCCATCAGTCAAACGGGGGCTAGCGGGGATGCATACAATGAGCAGTTCTTC. It specifies CAISQTGASGDAYNEQFF. The rearrangement uses TRBV10-3 and TRBJ2-1, with 9 nucleotides matching TRBD2. In germline, CDR1 is ENHRY, CDR2 SYGVKD. The CDR3 is 18 amino acids. The trim removed 5 bases at V and 4 bases at J, leaving 15 bases unmatched.

A few counts support this clonotype. CDR3 sequence (DNA): TGCGCCAGCAGCGGAGGAATGGCGGGGGCCCTACATGAAGCTTTCTTT. The encoded protein is CASSGGMAGALHEAFF. The chain couples TRBV4-1 to TRBJ1-1, with D possibly TRBD1 on 6 matching bases. CDR3 length: 16 amino acids. Germline assignment: CDR1 MGHRA and CDR2 YSYEKL. Trimming shortened V by 5 bases and J by 7 bases, and 23 bases separated the two germline ends.

This clonotype was seen many times. The chain links TRBV6-5 to TRBJ1-1, with TRBD1 matching 8 bases. The junction had 6 bases not matched to a gene; V was cut back by 8 bases and J by 1 base. The CDR3 has 14 amino acids. CDR1 is MNHEY, CDR2 SVGAGI, per germline. This chain's CDR3 is CASLTGTGNTEAFF. DNA for the CDR3: TGTGCCAGCCTAACCGGGACAGGGAACACTGAAGCTTTCTTT.

V usage is TRBV6-5 and J usage is TRBJ1-2; D is unresolved. Trimming took off 2 bases at V and 4 bases at J, with 14 bases between the two ends. Germline V lookup: CDR1 MNHEY, CDR2 SVGAGI. CDR3 length: 15 residues. This CDR3 reads CASSYPAGFGYGYTF. In nucleotides, the CDR3 is TGTGCCAGCAGTTACCCGGCGGGGTTCGGCTATGGCTACACCTTC.

This clonotype was recorded a few times. V usage is TRBV3-1 and J usage is TRBJ2-3; no definite D call. This CDR3 has 16 residues. The germline V gene has CDR1 LGHDT and CDR2 YNNKEL (reference sequence). The V gene lost 1 base and the J gene lost 5 bases, with 16 bases spanning the gap. CDR3: CASSQAGPGAGDTQYF. CDR3 coding DNA: TGTGCCAGCAGCCAAGCAGGACCAGGCGCTGGAGATACGCAGTATTTT.

The gene calls are TRBV3-1 and TRBJ2-1; unclear D gene. V lost 0 bases, J lost 4 bases, and 10 bases lay in between. The CDR3 has 15 amino acids. Germline V CDR1 and CDR2: LGHDT, YNNKEL (reference sequence). The CDR3 reads CASSQDLGKYNEQFF. The CDR3 nucleotides are TGTGCCAGCAGCCAAGACCTGGGGAAGTACAATGAGCAGTTCTTC.

This clonotype was seen a few times. J is TRBJ2-2 and V is TRBV20-1; no definite D call. Looked up from germline, CDR1 is DFQATT and CDR2 is SNEGSKA (reference sequence). V lost 5 bases to trimming and J lost 1 base, with 14 bases between them. This CDR3 contains 15 residues. DNA of the CDR3: TGCAGTGCTCTGAAATTTGACGGGAACACCGGGGAGCTGTTTTTT. Amino acid sequence: CSALKFDGNTGELFF.

The chain carries TRBV7-9 and TRBJ2-1; TRBD1 aligns across 7 bases. V was clipped by 5 bases and J by 5 bases; unmatched bases: 6. Germline V gene sequence: CDR1 SEHNR, CDR2 FQNEAQ (reference sequence). This CDR3 is built from 14 residues. The CDR3 loop is CASSTGTEDNEQFF. CDR3 nucleotide sequence: TGTGCCAGCAGCACTGGGACAGAAGACAATGAGCAGTTCTTC.

This clonotype came up many times. The chain combines TRBV7-2 with TRBJ2-7; 9 nucleotides align to TRBD1. Trimming took 5 bases from V and 9 from J; bases not matched to a gene: 8. The germline gives CDR1 SGHTA, CDR2 FQGNSA. This CDR3 region has 13 residues. CDR3 coding DNA: TGTGCCAGCAGCGCCCGGGACAGGGATCTGCAGTACTTC. It is translated as CASSARDRDLQYF. The full variable domain, rest sourced from reference TRBV7-2 and TRBJ2-7, is GAGVSQSPSNKVTEKGKDVELRCDPISGHTALYWYRQSLGQGLEFLIYFQGNSAPDKSGLPSDRFSAERTGGSVSTLTIQRTQQEDSAVYLCASSARDRDLQYFGPGTRLTVT.

CDR3 in DNA: TGTGCCAGCAGTTACCGGGGAAATGAGCAGTTCTTC. Amino acid sequence: CASSYRGNEQFF. The chain recombines TRBV6-6 with TRBJ2-1; tentatively, D is TRBD2 (5 bases). The CDR3 has 12 residues. Per germline, CDR1 MNHNY and CDR2 SVGAGI (reference sequence). V lost 2 bases, J lost 7 bases, and 6 bases lay in between.

This clonotype was found many times. The chain employs TRBV29-1 and TRBJ2-7; D may be TRBD2 (6 bases). CDR1 and CDR2 (germline): SQVTM, ANQGSEA. The CDR3 runs to 14 residues. V was clipped by 5 bases and J by 6 bases, with 20 bases between them. The CDR3 protein is CSVFEGSLAREQYF. DNA for the CDR3: TGCAGCGTTTTTGAGGGGTCGCTAGCGCGCGAGCAGTACTTC.

The V gene is TRBV5-1, the J gene TRBJ1-6; perhaps TRBD1 as D (6 bases). CDR1 and CDR2 from the germline V gene are SGHRS and YFSETQ. CDR3 size: 15 residues. Trimming removed 0 bases at V and 11 bases at J, with 15 bases between. CDR3 nucleotides: TGCGCCAGCAGCTTGGAAAGTCAGGGGCAGACACCCCTCCACTTT. Its protein product is CASSLESQGQTPLHF.

This clonotype was detected ten times or more. The chain carries TRBV6-1 and TRBJ1-4; no reliable D call. Germline V gene sequence: CDR1 MNHNS, CDR2 SASEGT. V gave up 0 bases and J gave up 4 bases, with 12 bases separating them. The CDR3 is 16 amino acids. The CDR3 is CASSEAFGGNNEKLFF. Here the CDR3 DNA reads TGTGCCAGCAGTGAAGCGTTCGGAGGAAATAATGAAAAACTGTTTTTT.

In its sample, this clonotype was seen a few times. The chain carries TRBV2 and TRBJ2-1, with TRBD2 matching 7 bases. V was pared by 7 bases and J by 2 bases, with 8 bases of the junction left unmatched. CDR1 SNHLY and CDR2 FYNNEI come from the germline V gene. CDR3 length equals 15 residues. CDR3 DNA sequence: TGTGCCAGCACGGCGGGAGAAGGAACCTACAATGAGCAGTTCTTC. It specifies CASTAGEGTYNEQFF.

The chain has TRBV2 and TRBJ2-3; a possible D gene is TRBD1 (5 bases). CDR3 length: 14 residues. Trimming shortened V by 4 bases and J by 7 bases, and 15 bases separated the two germline ends. The germline V gene has CDR1 SNHLY and CDR2 FYNNEI. CDR3 sequence (DNA): TGTGCCAGCAGTGGGACCTTTGGGGCCCATACGCAGTATTTT. It is translated as CASSGTFGAHTQYF.

This clonotype was observed a few times. The chain recombines TRBV7-9 with TRBJ2-2; 8 bases match TRBD1. The trim removed 8 bases at V and 4 bases at J, leaving 12 bases unmatched. The CDR3 is 16 residues long. Germline assignment: CDR1 SEHNR and CDR2 FQNEAQ (reference sequence). The CDR3 region is CASDQDRVYSTGELFF. DNA of the CDR3: TGTGCCAGCGACCAGGACAGGGTTTATTCCACCGGGGAGCTGTTTTTT.

The J gene is TRBJ2-3, the V gene TRBV5-1; D call uncertain. Between the trimmed V and J ends, which lost 2 bases and 3 bases, there was a span of 4 bases. CDR3 length: 12 residues. Germline V gene sequence: CDR1 SGHRS, CDR2 YFSETQ. The CDR3 coding sequence is TGCGCCAGCAGCTTTAGGACAGATACGCAGTATTTT. As protein: CASSFRTDTQYF. Based on the CDR3 plus reference TRBV5-1 and TRBJ2-3, the full variable domain is KAGVTQTPRYLIKTRGQQVTLSCSPISGHRSVSWYQQTPGQGLQFLFEYFSETQRNKGNFPGRFSGRQFSNSRSEMNVSTLELGDSALYLCASSFRTDTQYFGPGTRLTVL.